Sequencing of this TCR beta chain was carried out in a study of T cell responses to AZD1222 COVID-19 vaccine. Findings and limits, study-wide: Two AZD1222 administrations were followed by greater Spike-specific TCR breadth and depth. After the peak T cell response, and only then, were repertoires sampled. The number of AZD1222 recipients seropositive at baseline was only 5 to 7. Mostly white British, mostly female donors; authors suggested clonal diversity may be underestimated.

The V gene's germline CDR1 is LNHDA and CDR2 SQIVND (reference sequence). Trimming took 6 bases from V and 6 from J, leaving 8 bases between them. This CDR3 region has 12 residues. As regards this clone: Its antigen is not identified.

Produced via immunoSEQ multiplex PCR; TCRdb's table is partial and in-frame only. This table holds tens of thousands of clones, around 90% found once. The sample consisted of peripheral blood, taken 28 days after the second AZD1222 dose. This sequence joins TRBV19 and TRBJ2-2; the D gene is possibly TRBD2 (5 bases). The sequence derives from an adult who received the AZD1222 COVID-19 vaccine. The CDR3 sequence: CASRLGAGELFF. The CDR3 DNA reads as TGTGCCAGTAGATTGGGAGCCGGGGAGCTGTTTTTT.